One and the same sample provided the 7 T cell receptor beta chains below, sequenced in a study of cytomegalovirus exposure and HLA in healthy donors. Use of 60 Vbeta and 13 Jbeta primers characterized the PCR. TCRdb keeps only in-frame clones here, not all; method: immunoSEQ multiplex PCR. The sample records some 200,000 clones, 82% being singletons. Sequenced input: PBMCs. The receptor source for this set is a woman between 18 and 29 years old in good health and CMV-seronegative.

The rearrangement joins TRBV12-5 to TRBJ1-2; 9 bases map to TRBD1. Germline assignment: CDR1 LGHNT and CDR2 FRNRAP. The J segment lost 5 bases and the V segment lost 0 bases, leaving 7 bases of the junction unmatched. This CDR3 is built from 16 residues. The CDR3 sequence: CASGLVPRDRDYGYTF. The CDR3 region has the DNA TGTGCTAGTGGTTTGGTACCCCGGGACAGGGATTATGGCTACACCTTC. Complete variable domain (other parts from reference TRBV12-5 and TRBJ1-2): DARVTQTPRHKVTEMGQEVTMRCQPILGHNTVFWYRQTMMQGLELLAYFRNRAPLDDSGMPKDRFSAEMPDATLATLKIQPSEPRDSAVYFCASGLVPRDRDYGYTFGSGTRLTVV.

The chain links TRBV28 to TRBJ2-3; D is undetermined. The length of the CDR3 is 10 residues. The germline V and J ends were trimmed by 6 bases and 9 bases, with 7 bases remaining between them. Germline CDR1 is MDHEN and CDR2 is SYDVKM. The CDR3 DNA is TGTGCCAGCAGCCGTCTAACGCAGTATTTT. Translation gives CASSRLTQYF.

The chain is built from TRBV18 and TRBJ2-1; D is perhaps TRBD2 (5 bases). The CDR3 sequence is 19 residues long. V dropped 0 bases and J dropped 6 bases, with 24 bases sitting between them. Germline V lookup: CDR1 KGHSH, CDR2 LQKENI. The DNA of the CDR3 is TGTGCCAGCTCACCACCAACACCAAAGAGACGGGAAAGCGGCAATGAGCAGTTCTTC. It codes for CASSPPTPKRRESGNEQFF.

The CDR3 here is CVATSGRGYIQYF. For the CDR3, the DNA is TGTGTAGCGACTAGCGGGAGGGGGTACATTCAGTACTTC. The chain combines TRBV30 with TRBJ2-4, with 14 nucleotides matching TRBD2. CDR1 and CDR2 (germline): GTSNPN, SVGIG (reference sequence). The CDR3 runs to 13 residues.

There are a few counts of this clone. Other DNA sequences within the sample encode an identical CDR3. V gene TRBV27 combines with J gene TRBJ1-6; 9 nucleotides match TRBD1. Per germline, CDR1 MNHEY and CDR2 SMNVEV (reference sequence). J gave up 9 bases and V 5 bases, and 5 bases lay outside the gene matches. CDR3 length: 14 residues. DNA for the CDR3: TGTGCCAGCAGTCGGACAGGGGTAGGTTCACCCCTCCACTTT. Translating gives CASSRTGVGSPLHF.

The chain uses TRBV5-1 and TRBJ1-6; possible D gene TRBD1, 6 bases. V dropped 0 bases and J dropped 9 bases, with 10 bases sitting between them. Germline CDR1 is SGHRS and CDR2 is YFSETQ. The CDR3 runs to 14 residues. CDR3 sequence reads: CASSLAGRGSPLHF. CDR3 DNA sequence: TGCGCCAGCAGCTTGGCTGGCAGGGGTTCACCCCTCCACTTT.

The V and J genes are TRBV30 and TRBJ1-6; D possibly corresponds to TRBD1 (5 bases). CDR3 size: 16 residues. Germline V lookup: CDR1 GTSNPN, CDR2 SVGIG (reference sequence). Trimming removed 4 bases from V and 0 bases from J, with 13 bases in between. CDR3 loop: CAWTTGGSSYNSPLHF. CDR3 coding DNA: TGTGCCTGGACCACGGGGGGGAGCTCCTATAATTCACCCCTCCACTTT.